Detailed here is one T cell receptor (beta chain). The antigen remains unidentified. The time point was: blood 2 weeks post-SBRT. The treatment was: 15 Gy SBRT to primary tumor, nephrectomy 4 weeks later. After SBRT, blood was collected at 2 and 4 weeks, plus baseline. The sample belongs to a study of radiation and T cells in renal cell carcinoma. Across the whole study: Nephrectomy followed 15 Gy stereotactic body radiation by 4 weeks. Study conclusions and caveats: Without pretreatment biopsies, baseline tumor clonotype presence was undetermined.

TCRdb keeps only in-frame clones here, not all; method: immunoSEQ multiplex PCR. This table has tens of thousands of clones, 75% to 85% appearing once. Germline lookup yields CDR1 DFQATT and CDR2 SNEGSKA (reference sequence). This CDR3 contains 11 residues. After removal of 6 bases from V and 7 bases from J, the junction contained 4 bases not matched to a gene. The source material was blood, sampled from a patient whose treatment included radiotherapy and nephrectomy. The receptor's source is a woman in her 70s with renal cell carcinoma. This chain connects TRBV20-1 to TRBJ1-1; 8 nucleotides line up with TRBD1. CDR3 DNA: TGCAGTGCAATTGGACAGGGTGAAGCTTTCTTT. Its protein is CSAIGQGEAFF.